This entry is about one T cell receptor beta chain. A single count supports this clone. Its antigen is still unknown. No base qualities exist here, and no much larger clone lies one base off it. In total, 630 or so healthy bone marrow donors made up the cohort. At the time of sampling, all cohort members were nominally healthy, though unrecorded immune exposures were likely present. The donor was CMV seropositive and belonged to the group of 250 to 350 seropositive cohort members. Every donor gave a peripheral blood sample, and the peripheral blood mononuclear cells from that sample were used for TCR beta sequencing. Genomic DNA extraction from the blood cell samples was performed with the Qiagen DNeasy Blood Extraction Kit. This record comes from a study of cytomegalovirus exposure and HLA in healthy donors (dated by TCRdb to 2016 to 2017). For the wider study: In an earlier analysis of some 550 of the donors, roughly 300 Gb of sequence data and approximately 100 million unique TCR beta sequences from about 180 million T cells were reported. A handful of DR-DQ haplotypes were handled as single units for association and clustering because linkage in the cohort was strong. All discovery cohort repertoires had been generated using a single sequencing platform. The study aimed to test whether cataloging public T cell receptors could reveal signatures of past pathogen exposure. An earlier analysis of 500 to 750 of the donors applied high-throughput TCR beta sequencing to assess whether each TCR beta V gene segment acted as functional or pseudogenic. HLA typing included class I and class II loci at four-digit resolution. Among 398 genotyped donors of the cohort, an average of approximately 240,000 unique TCR beta nucleotide sequences were sequenced per donor, roughly 18% of them non-productive. High-throughput TCR immunosequencing, statistical association of individual TCRs with disease status, and machine learning were combined to predict cytomegalovirus infection status. In addition to the first cohort of 500 to 850 subjects, a separate validation cohort of 130 or so different subjects was used. Donor age, sex, ethnicity and CMV serostatus were collected together with the repertoire data. A later genetic analysis took genome-wide SNP genotypes for about 55% of the 666 donors and used that subset as a discovery cohort. The T cell repertoires of 666 subjects were profiled by immunosequencing and related to cytomegalovirus serostatus. Of the approximately 400 genotyped donors, 75% to 85% were placed in the genetic ancestry cluster associated with self-reported Caucasian donors. Typing coverage varied by locus: roughly 629-640 donors for A, B, C, DRB1 and DQB1; approximately 500 for DQA1; some 610 for DPA1; some 470 for DPB1. The later analysis used no new phenotypic data to find candidate immune exposures, relying instead on TCR beta sequences and their occurrence across donors. A later analysis re-examined previously published TCR beta repertoires from just over 650 donors and added high-resolution HLA genotyping to investigate patterns of TCR occurrence. Roughly 290 gigabases of sequencing data and around 80 million unique TCR sequences made up an early release that covered nearly 650 HLA-typed donors.

Reading from cysteine to phenylalanine, the CDR3 counts 14 amino acids. The sequence is cut down to CDR3 DNA, 42 bases in frame from base 1. V is shortened by 0 bases, J by 0 bases, and the region joining them spans 6 bases. The germline V gene sets CDR1 to SGDLS and CDR2 to YYNGEE. Libraries were prepared through the immunoSEQ multiplex PCR assay. For the multiplex PCR, a mixture combining 60 forward primers for TCR Vbeta segments and 13 reverse primers for TCR Jbeta segments was used. The CDR3 region of rearranged TCR beta genes was amplified from genomic DNA by a multiplex PCR assay. On the Illumina HiSeq System, the amplified TCR beta libraries were sequenced as 87-base-pair reads. Per the authors' processing: In a later analysis, 70 million to 95 million unique TCR beta chains were counted across the 650 to 700 repertoires, and approximately 11 million of these chains were shared by at least two donors. To remove PCR and sequencing errors, raw reads were error-corrected and collapsed into unique sequences using a nearest-neighbor algorithm that merged closely related sequences. Alignment of CDR3 sequences to IMGT reference sequences was used to assign V, D and J gene segments. For a sequence to be retained, a match of at least six nucleotides to both a V gene segment and a J gene segment was required. A rearrangement was called productive if the CDR3 had no stop codons and remained in frame with V and J, and every other rearrangement was called non-productive. CDR3 was defined by IMGT convention, running from the second conserved V-encoded cysteine to the conserved J-encoded phenylalanine. The earlier analysis of a few hundred of the donors excluded any sequence lacking an unambiguous match to a single V gene segment. An earlier analysis of about 590 of the donors classified V segments as functional when productive rearrangements were above 56.7% and as segregating when the standard deviation between donors was above 5%. A statistical classification framework was built to diagnose cytomegalovirus status from the catalog of TCR beta chain sequences. V and J gene assignment, in a later analysis, came from comparing TCR nucleotide sequences with IMGT/GENE-DB human TR gene sequences. A later analysis assigned CDR3 sequences and most-parsimonious VDJ recombination scenarios with the TCRdist pipeline. In a later analysis, each TCR beta chain was defined by its CDR3 amino acid sequence together with its V-gene family, and reads lacking a unique V-gene family were excluded. To address suspected cross-contamination and a sequencing artifact, a later analysis removed 550 to 750 highly shared, low-generation-probability nucleotide sequences. In a later analysis, a clonal expansion index for each public chain was calculated from normalized within-repertoire ranks of inferred template counts. In a later analysis, generation probabilities were computed using a VDJ recombination model fitted to out-of-frame rearrangements, and the results were checked against IGoR. A later analysis scored TCR-TCR, TCR-HLA and TCR-CMV co-occurrence with hypergeometric tests, applying a repertoire-size bias correction to TCR pairs. A later analysis estimated false discovery rates by permuting HLA or CMV assignments 20 times. In a later analysis, co-occurring TCRs were grouped with DBSCAN, and TCRdist sequence similarity was added when clustering was performed within HLA-allele-positive subsets. For co-occurrence clustering, repertoires with fewer than 30,000 or more than 120,000 public chains were excluded, along with 5 or 6 repertoires with anomalous nucleotide sharing. The clones in this table, taken by TCRdb from immuneACCESS, are in-frame only. Not every clone is retained; where verified, under half of the shortfall comes from an unresolved V gene, and the cause of the rest is unknown. D and trimming come from the DNA, and the V and J calls and clone size come from that table. The sample data list more than 95,000 clones, and approximately 76% of these were observed just once. About 5% of the sample rests with the top ten.

Broader findings and caveats from the paper: At a false discovery rate of 0.05, a later analysis linked 15,000 to 20,000 TCR beta sequences to specific HLA alleles. Most TCR sequences were seen in very few donors, while some public TCRs were found in many individuals. Correlated functional status among segregating V segments might reflect linkage disequilibrium, but an unknown experimental factor could not be ruled out. A cluster of highly shared sequence variants was judged likely to represent a technical artifact of the sequencing pipeline. Sequencing depth was assumed to be roughly uniform across donors in the presence/absence analyses, though that assumption may not hold. The study gave a list of 150 to 200 TCR beta chains associated with cytomegalovirus. In a later genetic analysis, fewer N-insertions in productive TCRs were reported among donors in an Asian-associated ancestry cluster than the approximately 630-donor mean. A later analysis found that most CMV-associated TCR beta chains appeared HLA-restricted, with HLA associations seemingly driven largely by CMV exposure. A further reported finding was that TCR beta sequences accurately predicted the HLA-A and HLA-B alleles for most subjects in the first cohort. When HLA alleles, especially DR and DQ, strongly co-occurred, TCR associations were difficult to assign to individual alleles. HLA typing was unavailable for some donors at each locus, so association tests used only the typed subset. In this cohort, only TCR beta chains were sequenced, and detectable features were limited by the absence of alpha or paired-chain data. In a later analysis, several top co-occurrence clusters were reported to appear linked to parvovirus B19, influenza, CMV and Epstein-Barr virus. V-gene and J-gene trimming of TCR beta chains was associated with a missense DCLRE1C variant in a later genetic analysis, and the association was replicated in an independent cohort. It was suggested by the authors that the approach could potentially be generalized to other disease states and immunological phenotypes. In vitro tests confirmed that a few of the cytomegalovirus-associated TCR beta chains recognize cytomegalovirus antigens. According to a later analysis, TCR association rates differed among HLA loci, with DRB1 alleles showing the most associated TCRs and HLA-C alleles showing the fewest. Compared with equally common non-associated chains, HLA-associated TCR beta chains in a later analysis were more clonally expanded and had lower generation probabilities. CMV serostatus was the only immune exposure information available for the cohort. In an earlier analysis of 587 of the donors, most TCR beta V segments appeared in productive rearrangements about 90% or about 30% of the time, broadly matching IMGT annotations. The earlier analysis of some 540 of the donors excluded some 15 rarely observed V segments, including chromosome 9 orphons, because counts were too low. The 87-base-pair reads could not distinguish some IMGT-functional V segments, including TRBV6-2 and TRBV6-3, so those segments were excluded. The classifier was reported to diagnose cytomegalovirus status with high specificity and sensitivity in both the original cohort and the validation cohort.

Sequencing was done on a sample of PBMCs. The receptor was derived from a woman under 30 in good health and CMV-seropositive. The chain couples TRBV9 to TRBJ2-5, with TRBD2 perhaps the D gene, on 6 matching bases. The DNA reads as follows: TGTGCCAGCAGCGTAGGGGGGGACCAAGAGACCCAGTACTTC. It codes for CASSVGGDQETQYF. The full variable domain, completed from the reference TRBV9 and TRBJ2-5 proteins outside the CDR3, reads DSGVTQTPKHLITATGQRVTLRCSPRSGDLSVYWYQQSLDQGLQFLIQYYNGEERAKGNILERFSAQQFPDLHSELNLSSLELGDSALYFCASSVGGDQETQYFGPGTRLLVL.